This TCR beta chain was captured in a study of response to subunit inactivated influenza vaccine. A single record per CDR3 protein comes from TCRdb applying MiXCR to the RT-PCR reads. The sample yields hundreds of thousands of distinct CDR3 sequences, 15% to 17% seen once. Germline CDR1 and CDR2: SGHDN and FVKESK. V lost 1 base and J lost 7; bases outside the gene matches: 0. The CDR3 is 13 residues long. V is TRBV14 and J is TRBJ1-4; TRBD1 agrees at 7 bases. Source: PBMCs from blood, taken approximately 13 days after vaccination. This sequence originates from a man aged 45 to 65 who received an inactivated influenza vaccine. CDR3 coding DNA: TGTGCCAGCAGCCAAGGACAGGGTGAAAAACTGTTTTTT. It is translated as CASSQGQGEKLFF.